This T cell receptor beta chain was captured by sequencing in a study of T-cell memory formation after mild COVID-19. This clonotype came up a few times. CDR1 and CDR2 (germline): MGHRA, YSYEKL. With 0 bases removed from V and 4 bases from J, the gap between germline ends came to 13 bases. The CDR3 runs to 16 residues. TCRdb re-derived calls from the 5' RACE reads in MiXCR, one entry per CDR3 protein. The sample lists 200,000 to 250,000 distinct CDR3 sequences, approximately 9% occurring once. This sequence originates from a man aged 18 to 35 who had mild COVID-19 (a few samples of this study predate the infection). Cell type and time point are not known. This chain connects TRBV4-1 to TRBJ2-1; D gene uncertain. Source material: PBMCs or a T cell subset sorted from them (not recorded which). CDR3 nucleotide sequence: TGCGCCAGCAGCCAAGATATGGGTGGGCCATACAATGAGCAGTTCTTC. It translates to CASSQDMGGPYNEQFF.